These 25 T cell receptor beta chains were all obtained from the same sample, sequenced in a study of T cell repertoires in cytomegalovirus infection. Their recognized antigens are unknown. Each CDR3 protein is one row after TCRdb ran MiXCR on the reads. The sample includes 75,000 to 95,000 distinct CDR3 sequences, 45% to 50% seen only once; the top ten take more than 85%. The starting material was CD8+ T cells from cultured PBMCs, obtained from culture after CMV antigen stimulation. These receptors were collected from a human donor in good health (CMV status not recorded). Some clones in this sample may be carry-over from other donors' samples.

This clonotype was found a few times. This rearrangement joins TRBV4-1 to TRBJ2-1; D gene uncertain. Germline CDR1 reads MGHRA; CDR2 reads YSYEKL. CDR3 length: 16 amino acids. The V gene lost 1 base and the J gene lost 2 bases, with 12 bases spanning the gap. The CDR3 reads CASSQVNRWTYNEQFF. For the CDR3, the DNA is TGCGCCAGCAGCCAAGTGAATCGTTGGACCTACAATGAGCAGTTCTTC.

The chain employs TRBV7-6 and TRBJ2-7, with D possibly TRBD1 on 6 matching bases. V gave up 5 bases and J gave up 7 bases, with 12 bases separating them. CDR1 and CDR2 from the germline V gene are SGHVS and FNYEAQ. The CDR3 totals 12 residues. CDR3 amino acids: CASSQGRGEQYF. CDR3 DNA: TGTGCCAGCAGCCAAGGAAGGGGGGAGCAGTACTTC.

V gene TRBV4-2 combines with J gene TRBJ1-2; no firm D call. The CDR3 is made up of 12 amino acids. V shed 1 base and J shed 7 bases, with 7 bases lying between them. Germline assignment: CDR1 LGHNA and CDR2 YNFKEQ. CDR3 protein: CASSQGRSGYTF. CDR3 coding DNA: TGTGCCAGCAGCCAAGGCCGAAGTGGCTACACCTTC.

The rearrangement uses TRBV5-1 and TRBJ1-1; tentatively, D is TRBD1 (5 bases). V was pared by 2 bases and J by 0 bases, with 14 bases between. This CDR3 contains 16 residues. Germline V gene sequence: CDR1 SGHRS, CDR2 YFSETQ. This CDR3 reads CASSFFSQGLNTEAFF. CDR3 bases: TGCGCCAGCAGCTTTTTTAGCCAGGGATTGAACACTGAAGCTTTCTTT.

As for this clonotype: A read error may produce the germline difference seen at one junction end. The chain links TRBV4-3 to TRBJ1-2; D unresolved. Germline lookup yields CDR1 LGHNA and CDR2 YSLEER. The CDR3 contains 14 residues. The CDR3 sequence is CASSKEHSFYGYTF. The CDR3 nucleotides read TGCGCCAGCAGCAAAGAGCACAGCTTCTATGGCTACACCTTC.

The chain has TRBV27 and TRBJ2-7; D could derive from TRBD1 or TRBD2 (5 bases each). Germline V gives CDR1 MNHEY, CDR2 SMNVEV (reference sequence). The CDR3 spans 15 residues. V lost 8 bases and J lost 3, with 20 bases in between. The chain's CDR3 is CASGGTTGRLYEQYF. CDR3 DNA sequence: TGTGCCAGCGGGGGAACTACGGGAAGACTCTACGAGCAGTACTTC.

The genes are TRBV7-6 and TRBJ2-7, with 12 bases matching TRBD2. Per germline, CDR1 SGHVS and CDR2 FNYEAQ. The CDR3 loop spans 16 amino acids. The J segment lost 4 bases and the V segment lost 0 bases, leaving 4 bases of the junction unmatched. The CDR3 bases are TGTGCCAGCAGCTTAGCACTAGCGGGAGGTCGTTACGAGCAGTACTTC. The encoded protein is CASSLALAGGRYEQYF.

CDR3 nucleotide sequence: TGTGCCAGCAGTGCCGGGACTGTGAACGAGCAGTACTTC. Translating it yields CASSAGTVNEQYF. The genes are TRBV27 and TRBJ2-7, with D perhaps TRBD2 (6 bases). This CDR3 region has 13 residues. CDR1 is MNHEY, CDR2 SMNVEV, per germline (reference sequence). Trimming stripped 5 bases from V and 5 bases from J, with 13 bases between.

The chain joins TRBV11-1 to TRBJ2-6; D is perhaps TRBD2 (5 bases). The germline gives CDR1 SGHAT, CDR2 FQDESV (reference sequence). The CDR3 covers 15 residues. Trimming pared 2 bases from V and 2 bases from J, leaving 7 bases between. The CDR3 DNA follows: TGTGCCAGCAGCTTAACTAGGGCTGGGGCCAACGTCCTGACTTTC. Amino acids: CASSLTRAGANVLTF. Variable domain in full (rest from reference TRBV11-1 and TRBJ2-6): EAEVAQSPRYKITEKSQAVAFWCDPISGHATLYWYRQILGQGPELLVQFQDESVVDDSQLPKDRFSAERLKGVDSTLKIQPAELGDSAMYLCASSLTRAGANVLTFGAGSRLTVL.

The genes are TRBV28 and TRBJ1-1; 8 bases agree with TRBD1. Trimming took 0 bases from V and 3 from J; bases not matched to a gene: 3. The CDR3 is 15 residues long. Germline CDR1 reads MDHEN; CDR2 reads SYDVKM. The DNA of the CDR3 is TGTGCCAGCAGTTTATGGGACAGGGAGGACACTGAAGCTTTCTTT. This encodes CASSLWDREDTEAFF.

This chain uses TRBV7-6 with TRBJ1-1; D is unresolved. The germline V gene encodes CDR1 SGHVS and CDR2 FNYEAQ. The CDR3 length is 16 residues. The V and J ends lost 4 bases and 7 bases respectively, with 22 bases between them. The CDR3 reads CASSSTPDRERLEAFF. CDR3 DNA sequence: TGTGCCAGCAGCTCAACCCCGGATCGGGAGCGACTTGAAGCTTTCTTT.

V is TRBV12-5 and J is TRBJ2-1; D gene ambiguous. The CDR3 is 14 residues long. Trimming left V 1 base short and J 3 bases short, with 7 bases between. From germline, CDR1 is LGHNT and CDR2 FRNRAP. The DNA of the CDR3 is TGTGCTAGTGGTTTGGGGACCGACTACAATGAGCAGTTCTTC. Its translation: CASGLGTDYNEQFF.

The chain joins TRBV6-6 to TRBJ2-1; 9 bases map to TRBD2. CDR3 length: 18 amino acids. Germline V gene lookup returns CDR1 MNHNY and CDR2 SVGAGI (reference sequence). J gave up 5 bases and V 2 bases, and 13 bases lay outside the gene matches. This chain's CDR3 is CASSYPSWTSVMDNEQFF. The CDR3 nucleotides are TGTGCCAGCAGTTACCCGTCTTGGACTAGCGTAATGGACAATGAGCAGTTCTTC.

At least ten counts were recorded for this clonotype. The rearrangement links TRBV7-3 to TRBJ2-1, with 8 bases identical to TRBD2. The CDR3 runs to 15 residues. J was trimmed by 4 bases and V by 5 bases; bases with no gene match: 7. CDR1 is SGHTA and CDR2 is FQGTGA in the germline V gene. The CDR3 here is CASSATSGPYNEQFF. CDR3 DNA: TGTGCCAGCAGCGCTACTAGCGGACCTTACAATGAGCAGTTCTTC.

The chain employs TRBV14 and TRBJ2-2; TRBD1 is a possible D gene (6 bases). Trimming took off 4 bases at V and 2 bases at J, with 8 bases between the two ends. This CDR3 comprises 14 residues. Germline CDR1 SGHDN, CDR2 FVKESK. This CDR3 is CASSPGTNTGELFF. The DNA for the CDR3 is TGTGCCAGCAGCCCCGGGACAAACACCGGGGAGCTGTTTTTT. Combining the CDR3 with reference TRBV14 and TRBJ2-2 gives the whole variable domain EAGVTQFPSHSVIEKGQTVTLRCDPISGHDNLYWYRRVMGKEIKFLLHFVKESKQDESGMPNNRFLAERTGGTYSTLKVQPAELEDSGVYFCASSPGTNTGELFFGEGSRLTVL.

The rearrangement links TRBV12-3 or TRBV12-4 to TRBJ1-3; D is undetermined. This CDR3 spans 15 amino acids. Trimming took 6 bases from V and 0 from J, leaving 12 bases between them. The CDR3, as DNA: TGTGCCAGCAGATTACAGCAAATCTCTGGAAACACCATATATTTT. Translation gives CASRLQQISGNTIYF.

This sequence joins TRBV27 and TRBJ1-6; weak D call: TRBD1 (5 bases). The germline V gene has CDR1 MNHEY and CDR2 SMNVEV (reference sequence). CDR3 length: 14 residues. Trimming cost V 8 bases and J 7 bases, with 15 bases left between them. DNA of the CDR3: TGTGCCAGCCGGGACGGCTTTTTAAATTCACCCCTCCACTTT. It translates to CASRDGFLNSPLHF.

The gene calls are TRBV7-9 and TRBJ2-1; the D gene could be TRBD1 or TRBD2 (5 bases each). Germline CDR1 and CDR2: SEHNR and FQNEAQ (reference sequence). The germline V and J ends were trimmed by 1 base and 2 bases, with 9 bases remaining between them. CDR3 size: 15 residues. The CDR3 here is CASSLDRRTYNEQFF. The DNA for the CDR3 is TGTGCCAGCAGCTTAGACAGGAGGACCTACAATGAGCAGTTCTTC.

A single count supports this clonotype. The chain recombines TRBV6-5 with TRBJ1-5; maybe TRBD1 (5 bases). V shed 6 bases and J shed 3 bases, with 12 bases lying between them. Germline V CDR1 and CDR2: MNHEY, SVGAGI. CDR3 length equals 14 residues. The DNA of the CDR3 is TGTGCCAGCAGCCGGGACGGTACCAATCAGCCCCAGCATTTT. Its protein product is CASSRDGTNQPQHF.

This clonotype has just a few counts. The V and J genes are TRBV28 and TRBJ1-5; TRBD1 is a possible D gene (5 bases). Germline V CDR1 and CDR2: MDHEN, SYDVKM. The CDR3 has 16 amino acids. V lost 4 bases to trimming and J lost 4 bases, with 17 bases between them. CDR3 amino acids: CASSSRGLRPNQPQHF. CDR3 bases: TGTGCCAGCAGTTCTAGGGGCTTAAGGCCGAATCAGCCCCAGCATTTT.

J is TRBJ2-6 and V is TRBV7-8; no clear D. This CDR3 has 16 residues. Germline lookup yields CDR1 SGHVS and CDR2 FQNEAQ. V was cut by 4 bases and J by 0 bases, with 10 bases left in between. The CDR3 loop reads CASSSPGLSGANVLTF. DNA for the CDR3: TGTGCCAGCAGCTCGCCCGGGCTCTCTGGGGCCAACGTCCTGACTTTC.

This rearrangement joins TRBV4-1 to TRBJ2-1; D gene uncertain. Germline V CDR1 and CDR2: MGHRA, YSYEKL. V was cut by 5 bases and J by 6 bases, with 14 bases left in between. The length of the CDR3 is 14 residues. CDR3 nucleotides: TGCGCCAGCAGCTATAGCCGCGGTTCCAATGAGCAGTTCTTC. Its protein is CASSYSRGSNEQFF.

This clonotype came up a few times. V and J are TRBV6-5 and TRBJ2-1, with TRBD2 identical over 11 bases. Germline trimming cut 3 bases from V and 5 bases from J; bases unmatched to any gene: 3. The germline gives CDR1 MNHEY, CDR2 SVGAGI. The CDR3 contains 15 residues. The CDR3 spells CASSYGTSGNNEQFF. For the CDR3, the DNA is TGTGCCAGCAGTTATGGGACTAGCGGAAACAATGAGCAGTTCTTC.

The rearrangement joins TRBV12-3 or TRBV12-4 to TRBJ2-2; a possible D gene is TRBD2 (5 bases). The CDR3 has 14 amino acids. V was pared by 8 bases and J by 1 base, with 11 bases between. The CDR3 reads CASGGRWNTGELFF. CDR3 DNA sequence: TGTGCCAGCGGAGGAAGATGGAACACCGGGGAGCTGTTTTTT.

In this sample, this clonotype turned up a few times. The chain couples TRBV7-8 to TRBJ1-2; D perhaps matches TRBD1 (5 bases). The CDR3 has 15 residues. Germline CDR1 is SGHVS and CDR2 is FQNEAQ. The V and J ends lost 2 bases and 3 bases respectively, with 13 bases between them. This CDR3 reads CASSLIEGLYYGYTF. The CDR3 coding sequence is TGTGCCAGCAGCTTAATAGAGGGACTATACTATGGCTACACCTTC.